This TCR beta chain was recovered during a study of cytomegalovirus exposure and HLA in healthy donors. Study background: Roughly 85 million unique TCRs from HLA-typed donors made up an early data release.

This CDR3 contains 15 residues. Trimming pared 2 bases from V and 8 bases from J, leaving 15 bases between. Germline loops: CDR1 LNHNV, CDR2 YYDKDF (reference sequence). Researchers ran the PCR with 60 Vbeta and 13 Jbeta primers. Profiled with immunoSEQ multiplex PCR; TCRdb holds only in-frame clones, not every one. The sample carries some 110,000 clones, about 70% recorded once. The J gene is TRBJ1-4, the V gene TRBV15; D is undetermined. The sequenced sample consisted of PBMCs. The receptor was isolated from an older woman in good health and CMV-seropositive. The DNA of the CDR3 is TGTGCCACCAGCAGAAAGCGGGCAGCGACAGAAAAACTGTTTTTT. Translated, it gives CATSRKRAATEKLFF.